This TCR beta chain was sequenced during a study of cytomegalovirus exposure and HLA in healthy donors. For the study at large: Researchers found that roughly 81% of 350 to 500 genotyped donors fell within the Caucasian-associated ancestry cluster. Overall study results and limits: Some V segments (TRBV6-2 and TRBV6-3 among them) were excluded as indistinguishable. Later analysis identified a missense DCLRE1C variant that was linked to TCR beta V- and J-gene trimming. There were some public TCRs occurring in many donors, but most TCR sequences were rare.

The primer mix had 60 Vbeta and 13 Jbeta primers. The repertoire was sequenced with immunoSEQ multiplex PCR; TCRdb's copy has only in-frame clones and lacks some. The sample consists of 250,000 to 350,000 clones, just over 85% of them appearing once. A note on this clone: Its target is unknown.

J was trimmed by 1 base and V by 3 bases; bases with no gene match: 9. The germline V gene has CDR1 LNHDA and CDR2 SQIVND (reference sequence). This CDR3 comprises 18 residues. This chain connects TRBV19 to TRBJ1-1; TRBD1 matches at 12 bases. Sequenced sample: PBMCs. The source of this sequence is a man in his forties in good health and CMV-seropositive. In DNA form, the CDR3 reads TGTGCCAGTAGTATCCGACTCCGGGACAGGGGGCAGAACACTGAAGCTTTCTTT. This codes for CASSIRLRDRGQNTEAFF.